The 4 T cell receptor beta chains given below trace back to one sample, sequenced in a study of OX40 agonist ivuxolimab in advanced cancers. Assay used: immunoSEQ multiplex PCR; TCRdb lists only in-frame clones, some missing. This table has about 80,000 clones, 84% appearing once. The specimen was CD4+ or CD8+ T cells sorted from blood, collected in a trial of the OX40 agonist ivuxolimab. These receptors all come from an adult with an advanced solid tumor such as melanoma, head and neck, liver or kidney cancer.

V gene TRBV27 combines with J gene TRBJ1-5; TRBD1 might be the D (6 bases). Trimming removed 2 bases from V and 7 bases from J, with 12 bases in between. The germline gives CDR1 MNHEY, CDR2 SMNVEV (reference sequence). The CDR3 is 14 residues long. CDR3 loop: CASSLGGAGQPQHF. The CDR3 region has the DNA TGTGCCAGCAGTTTAGGGGGGGCAGGACAGCCCCAGCATTTT.

The rearrangement uses TRBV14 and TRBJ2-3, with D possibly matching TRBD1 (6 bases). V lost 6 bases to trimming and J lost 1 base, with 20 bases between them. Germline CDR1 is SGHDN and CDR2 is FVKESK. The CDR3 extends over 17 amino acids. The CDR3 region is CASSRISQGPRTDTQYF. CDR3 in DNA: TGTGCCAGCAGTCGAATCAGCCAGGGGCCTCGCACAGATACGCAGTATTTT.

The chain recombines TRBV5-1 with TRBJ2-2; maybe TRBD1 (5 bases). The CDR3 covers 15 residues. Trimming left V 0 bases short and J 2 bases short, with 8 bases between. CDR1 and CDR2 (germline): SGHRS, YFSETQ. Here the CDR3 reads CASSLGQRNTGELFF. CDR3 nucleotide sequence: TGCGCCAGCAGCTTGGGACAGCGAAACACCGGGGAGCTGTTTTTT. The full variable domain, in which reference TRBV5-1 and TRBJ2-2 provide the parts outside the CDR3, is KAGVTQTPRYLIKTRGQQVTLSCSPISGHRSVSWYQQTPGQGLQFLFEYFSETQRNKGNFPGRFSGRQFSNSRSEMNVSTLELGDSALYLCASSLGQRNTGELFFGEGSRLTVL.

This clone showed up just once. The genes are TRBV27 and TRBJ2-1, with D perhaps assigned TRBD1 or TRBD2 (7 bases each). Germline CDR1 is MNHEY and CDR2 is SMNVEV (reference sequence). The CDR3 spans 14 residues. V lost 5 bases and J lost 5, with 13 bases in between. The CDR3 region has the DNA TGTGCCAGCAGTCTGACAGGGACTAACAATGAGCAGTTCTTC. Protein sequence: CASSLTGTNNEQFF.